Listed here is a single T cell receptor (beta chain). These data belong to a study of molecular identifiers for immune sequencing clone quantification. The germline CDR1 and CDR2 sequences are SQVTM and ANQGSEA. V dropped 6 bases and J dropped 11 bases, with 19 bases sitting between them. CDR3 length: 12 amino acids. TCRdb re-derived calls from the PCR reads in MiXCR, one entry per CDR3 protein. The table lists approximately 590,000 distinct CDR3 sequences, 25% of them singletons. This clonotype was obtained from a human donor in good health. Some libraries in this study had Jurkat cell RNA spiked in. Sequenced: naive CD8+ T cells from blood, with Jurkat cell RNA spiked in. The sample's subset: FACS-sorted CD8+CD4-CCR7+CD45RA+ naive T cells. This chain joins TRBV29-1 and TRBJ1-2, with D possibly TRBD1 on 5 matching bases. This CDR3 reads CSVFGGLQYYTF. The CDR3 DNA follows: TGCAGCGTGTTTGGGGGACTCCAGTATTACACCTTC.